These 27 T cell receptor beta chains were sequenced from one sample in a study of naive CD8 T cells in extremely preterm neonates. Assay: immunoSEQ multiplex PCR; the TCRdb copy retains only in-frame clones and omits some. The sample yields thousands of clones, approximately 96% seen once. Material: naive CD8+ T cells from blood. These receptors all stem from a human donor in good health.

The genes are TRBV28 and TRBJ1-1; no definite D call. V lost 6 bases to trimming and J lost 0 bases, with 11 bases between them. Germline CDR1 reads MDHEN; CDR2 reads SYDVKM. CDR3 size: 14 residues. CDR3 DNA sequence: TGTGCCAGCAGCCCCTCGGGATTGAACACTGAAGCTTTCTTT. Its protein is CASSPSGLNTEAFF.

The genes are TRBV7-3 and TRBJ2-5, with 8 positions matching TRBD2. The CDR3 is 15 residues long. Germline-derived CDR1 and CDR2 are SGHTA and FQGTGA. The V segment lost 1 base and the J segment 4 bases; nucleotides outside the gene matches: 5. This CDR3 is CASSLRAGAGETQYF. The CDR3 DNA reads TGTGCCAGCAGCTTAAGAGCGGGAGCGGGAGAGACCCAGTACTTC.

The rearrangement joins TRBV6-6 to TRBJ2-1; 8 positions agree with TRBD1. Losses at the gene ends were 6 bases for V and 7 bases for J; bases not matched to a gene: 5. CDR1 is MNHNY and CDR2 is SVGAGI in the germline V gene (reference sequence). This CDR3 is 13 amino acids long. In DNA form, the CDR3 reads TGTGCCAGCAGGGAACAGGGGGATAATGAGCAGTTCTTC. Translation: CASREQGDNEQFF.

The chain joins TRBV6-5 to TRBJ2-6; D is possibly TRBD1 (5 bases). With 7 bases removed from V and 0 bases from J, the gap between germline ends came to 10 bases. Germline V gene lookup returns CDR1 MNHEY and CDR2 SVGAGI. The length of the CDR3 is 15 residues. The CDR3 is CASTWGDSGANVLTF. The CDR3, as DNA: TGTGCCAGCACCTGGGGCGACTCTGGGGCCAACGTCCTGACTTTC.

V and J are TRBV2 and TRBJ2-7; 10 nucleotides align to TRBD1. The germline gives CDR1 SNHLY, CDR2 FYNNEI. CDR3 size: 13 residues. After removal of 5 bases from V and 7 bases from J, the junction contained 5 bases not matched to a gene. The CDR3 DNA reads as TGTGCCAGCAGTAGGGACAGGGGTGGGGAGCAGTACTTC. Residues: CASSRDRGGEQYF.

The CDR3 region is CASRHVTGEKLFF. CDR3 in DNA: TGCGCCAGCCGTCATGTGACTGGGGAAAAACTGTTTTTT. V is TRBV5-1 and J is TRBJ1-4; D not certain. Germline CDR1 reads SGHRS; CDR2 reads YFSETQ. The CDR3 has 13 residues. V shed 7 bases and J shed 8 bases, with 15 bases lying between them. Variable domain in full (rest from reference TRBV5-1 and TRBJ1-4): KAGVTQTPRYLIKTRGQQVTLSCSPISGHRSVSWYQQTPGQGLQFLFEYFSETQRNKGNFPGRFSGRQFSNSRSEMNVSTLELGDSALYLCASRHVTGEKLFFGSGTQLSVL.

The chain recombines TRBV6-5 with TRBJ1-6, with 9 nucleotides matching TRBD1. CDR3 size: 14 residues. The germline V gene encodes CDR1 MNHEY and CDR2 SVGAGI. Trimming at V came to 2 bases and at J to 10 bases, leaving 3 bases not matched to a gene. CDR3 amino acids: CASSYRQGGSPLHF. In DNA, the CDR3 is TGTGCCAGCAGTTACCGACAGGGGGGGTCACCCCTCCACTTT.

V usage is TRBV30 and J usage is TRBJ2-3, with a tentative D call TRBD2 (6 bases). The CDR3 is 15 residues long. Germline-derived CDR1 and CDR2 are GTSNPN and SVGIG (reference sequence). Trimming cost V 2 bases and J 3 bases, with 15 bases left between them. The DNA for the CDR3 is TGTGCCTGGAGTCAGATCGGGGGTTGGACAGATACGCAGTATTTT. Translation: CAWSQIGGWTDTQYF.

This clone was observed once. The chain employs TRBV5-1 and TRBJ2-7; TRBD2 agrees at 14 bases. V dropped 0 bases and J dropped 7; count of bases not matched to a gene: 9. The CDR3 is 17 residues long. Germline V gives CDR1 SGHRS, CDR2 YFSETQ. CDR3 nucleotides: TGCGCCAGCAGCTTGGGACTAGCGGGAGGGCCGGTGGGAGAGCAGTACTTC. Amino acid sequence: CASSLGLAGGPVGEQYF.

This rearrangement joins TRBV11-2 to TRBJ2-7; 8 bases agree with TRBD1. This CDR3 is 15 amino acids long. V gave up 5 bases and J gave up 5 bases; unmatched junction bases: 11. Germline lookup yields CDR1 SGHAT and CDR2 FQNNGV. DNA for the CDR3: TGTGCCAGCAGCCCTCAGTCCAGGGGGCTCCACGAGCAGTACTTC. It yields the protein CASSPQSRGLHEQYF. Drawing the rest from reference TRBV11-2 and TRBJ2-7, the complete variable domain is EAGVAQSPRYKIIEKRQSVAFWCNPISGHATLYWYQQILGQGPKLLIQFQNNGVVDDSQLPKDRFSAERLKGVDSTLKIQPAKLEDSAVYLCASSPQSRGLHEQYFGPGTRLTVT.

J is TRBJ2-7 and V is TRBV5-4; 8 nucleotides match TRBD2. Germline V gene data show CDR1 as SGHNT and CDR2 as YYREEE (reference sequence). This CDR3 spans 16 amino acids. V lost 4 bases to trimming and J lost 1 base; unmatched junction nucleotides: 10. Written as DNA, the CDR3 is TGTGCCAGCAGCCCGTACCCAAGCGGGAGTTCCTACGAGCAGTACTTC. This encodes CASSPYPSGSSYEQYF.

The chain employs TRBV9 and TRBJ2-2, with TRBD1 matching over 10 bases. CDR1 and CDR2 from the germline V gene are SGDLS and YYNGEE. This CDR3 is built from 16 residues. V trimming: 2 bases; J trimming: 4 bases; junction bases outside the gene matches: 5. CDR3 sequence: CASSVTGTGVTGELFF. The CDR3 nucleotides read TGTGCCAGCAGCGTCACCGGGACAGGGGTCACCGGGGAGCTGTTTTTT.

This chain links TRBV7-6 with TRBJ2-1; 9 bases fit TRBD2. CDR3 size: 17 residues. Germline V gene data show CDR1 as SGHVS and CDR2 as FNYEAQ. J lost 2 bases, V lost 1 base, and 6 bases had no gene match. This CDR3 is CASSLGAGLATYNEQFF. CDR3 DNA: TGTGCCAGCAGCTTAGGGGCGGGACTAGCAACCTACAATGAGCAGTTCTTC.

For the CDR3, the DNA is TGTGCCAGCAGTTTATACGGCCTCCCGGGGGAGACCCAGTACTTC. Residues: CASSLYGLPGETQYF. The gene calls are TRBV27 and TRBJ2-5; the D gene is possibly TRBD2 (5 bases). Trimming cost V 1 base and J 5 bases, with 14 bases left between them. CDR3 length equals 15 residues. CDR1 is MNHEY and CDR2 is SMNVEV in the germline V gene (reference sequence).

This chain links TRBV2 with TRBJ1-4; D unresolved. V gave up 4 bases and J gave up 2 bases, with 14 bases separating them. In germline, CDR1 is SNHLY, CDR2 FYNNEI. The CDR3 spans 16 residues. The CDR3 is CASSGTYSGTNEKLFF. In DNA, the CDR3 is TGTGCCAGCAGTGGGACCTACTCGGGGACTAATGAAAAACTGTTTTTT.

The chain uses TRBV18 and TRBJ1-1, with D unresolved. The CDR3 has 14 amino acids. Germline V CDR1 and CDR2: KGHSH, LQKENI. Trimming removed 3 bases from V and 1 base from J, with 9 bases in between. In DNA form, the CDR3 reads TGTGCCAGCTCACCGAGGGCGCCGAACACTGAAGCTTTCTTT. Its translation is CASSPRAPNTEAFF.

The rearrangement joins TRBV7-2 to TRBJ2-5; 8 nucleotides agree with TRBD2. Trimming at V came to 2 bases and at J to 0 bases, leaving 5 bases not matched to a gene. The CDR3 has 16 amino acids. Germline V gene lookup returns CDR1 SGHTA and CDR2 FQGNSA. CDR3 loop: CASSLSLLADQETQYF. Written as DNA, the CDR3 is TGTGCCAGCAGCTTAAGTTTACTAGCGGACCAAGAGACCCAGTACTTC.

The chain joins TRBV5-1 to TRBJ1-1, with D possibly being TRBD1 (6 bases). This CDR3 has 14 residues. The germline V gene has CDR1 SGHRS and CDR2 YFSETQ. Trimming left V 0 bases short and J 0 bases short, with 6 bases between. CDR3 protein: CASSLGTVNTEAFF. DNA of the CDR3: TGCGCCAGCAGCTTGGGGACAGTGAACACTGAAGCTTTCTTT.

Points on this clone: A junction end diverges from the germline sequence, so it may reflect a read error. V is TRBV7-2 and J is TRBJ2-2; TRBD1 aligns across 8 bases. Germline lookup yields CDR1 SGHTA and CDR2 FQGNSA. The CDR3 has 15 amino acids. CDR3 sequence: CASSRGQGLAGELLF. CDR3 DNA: TGTGCCAGCAGCCGCGGACAGGGATTGGCCGGGGAGCTGCTTTTT.

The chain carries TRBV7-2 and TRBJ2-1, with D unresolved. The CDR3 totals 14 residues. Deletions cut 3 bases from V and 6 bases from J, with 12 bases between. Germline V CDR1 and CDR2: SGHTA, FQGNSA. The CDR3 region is CASSFSSGPNEQFF. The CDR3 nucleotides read TGTGCCAGCAGCTTTAGCTCGGGTCCCAATGAGCAGTTCTTC.

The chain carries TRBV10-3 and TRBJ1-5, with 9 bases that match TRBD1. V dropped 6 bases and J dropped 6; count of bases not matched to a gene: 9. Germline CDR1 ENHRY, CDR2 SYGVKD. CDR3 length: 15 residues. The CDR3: CAISLTGGSVQPQHF. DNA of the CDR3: TGTGCCATCAGCCTCACAGGGGGCTCGGTTCAGCCCCAGCATTTT.

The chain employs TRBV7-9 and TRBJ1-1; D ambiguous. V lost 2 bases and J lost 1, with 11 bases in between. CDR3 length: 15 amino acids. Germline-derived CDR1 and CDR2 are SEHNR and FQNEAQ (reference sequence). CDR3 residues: CASSLFTGTNTEAFF. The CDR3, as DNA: TGTGCCAGCAGCTTATTTACGGGAACGAACACTGAAGCTTTCTTT.

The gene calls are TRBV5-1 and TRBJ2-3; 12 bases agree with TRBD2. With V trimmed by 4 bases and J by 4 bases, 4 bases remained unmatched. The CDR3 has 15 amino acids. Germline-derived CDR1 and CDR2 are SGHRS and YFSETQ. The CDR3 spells CASSKGTSGPDTQYF. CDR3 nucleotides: TGCGCCAGCAGCAAAGGGACTAGCGGGCCAGATACGCAGTATTTT.

The CDR3 is CASSALSGGLPPTMYEQYF. In DNA, the CDR3 is TGTGCCAGTAGTGCCCTAAGCGGGGGGCTCCCTCCTACGATGTACGAGCAGTACTTC. The chain has TRBV19 and TRBJ2-7; 9 bases match TRBD2. Germline V gene lookup returns CDR1 LNHDA and CDR2 SQIVND (reference sequence). V lost 5 bases and J lost 4; bases outside the gene matches: 21. The CDR3 covers 19 residues.

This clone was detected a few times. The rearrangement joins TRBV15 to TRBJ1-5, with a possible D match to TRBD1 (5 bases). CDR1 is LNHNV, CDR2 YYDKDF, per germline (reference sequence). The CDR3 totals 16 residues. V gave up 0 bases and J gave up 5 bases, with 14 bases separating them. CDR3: CATSRDQGRAHQPQHF. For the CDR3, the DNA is TGTGCCACCAGCAGAGATCAGGGCAGGGCGCATCAGCCCCAGCATTTT.

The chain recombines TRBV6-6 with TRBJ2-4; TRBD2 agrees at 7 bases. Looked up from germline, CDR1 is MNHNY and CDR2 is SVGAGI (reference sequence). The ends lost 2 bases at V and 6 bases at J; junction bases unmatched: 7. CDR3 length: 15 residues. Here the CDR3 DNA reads TGTGCCAGCAGTTACCGGCGCAGGGAGGGAAACATTCAGTACTTC. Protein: CASSYRRREGNIQYF.

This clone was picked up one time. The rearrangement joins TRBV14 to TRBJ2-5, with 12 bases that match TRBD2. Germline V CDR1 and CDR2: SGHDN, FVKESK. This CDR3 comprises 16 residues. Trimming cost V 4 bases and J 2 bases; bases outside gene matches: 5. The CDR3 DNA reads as TGTGCCAGCAGCCCGCGGCTAGCGGGGGGGCAAGAGACCCAGTACTTC. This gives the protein CASSPRLAGGQETQYF.